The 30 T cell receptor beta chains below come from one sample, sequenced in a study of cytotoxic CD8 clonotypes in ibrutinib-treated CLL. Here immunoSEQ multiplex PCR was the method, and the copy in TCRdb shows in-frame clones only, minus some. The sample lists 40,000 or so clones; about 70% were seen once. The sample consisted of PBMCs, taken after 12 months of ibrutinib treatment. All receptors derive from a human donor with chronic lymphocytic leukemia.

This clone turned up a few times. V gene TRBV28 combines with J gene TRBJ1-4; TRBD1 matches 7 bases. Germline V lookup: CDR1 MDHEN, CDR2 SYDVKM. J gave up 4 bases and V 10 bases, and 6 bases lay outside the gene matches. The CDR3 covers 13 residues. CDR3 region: CATNRDSNEKLFF. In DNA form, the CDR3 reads TGTGCCACCAACCGGGACAGTAATGAAAAACTGTTTTTT.

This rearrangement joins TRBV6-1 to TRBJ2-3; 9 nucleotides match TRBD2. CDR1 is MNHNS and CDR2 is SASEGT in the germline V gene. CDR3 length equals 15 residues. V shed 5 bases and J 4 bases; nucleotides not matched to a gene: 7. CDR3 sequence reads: CASSPLAGRADTQYF. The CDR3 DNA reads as TGTGCCAGCAGTCCTCTAGCGGGAAGGGCAGATACGCAGTATTTT.

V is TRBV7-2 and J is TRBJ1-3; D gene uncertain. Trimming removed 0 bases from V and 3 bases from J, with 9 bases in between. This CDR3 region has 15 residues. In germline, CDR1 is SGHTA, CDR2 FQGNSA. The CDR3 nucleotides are TGTGCCAGCAGCTTAGCGGCAGCGATTGGAAACACCATATATTTT. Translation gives CASSLAAAIGNTIYF.

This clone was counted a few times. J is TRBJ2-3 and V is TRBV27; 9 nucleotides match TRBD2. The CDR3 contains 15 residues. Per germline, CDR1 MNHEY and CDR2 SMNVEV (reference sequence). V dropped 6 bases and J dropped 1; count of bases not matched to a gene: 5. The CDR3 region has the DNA TGTGCCAGCAGAAGTAGCGGGGGCCGCACAGATACGCAGTATTTT. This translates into CASRSSGGRTDTQYF.

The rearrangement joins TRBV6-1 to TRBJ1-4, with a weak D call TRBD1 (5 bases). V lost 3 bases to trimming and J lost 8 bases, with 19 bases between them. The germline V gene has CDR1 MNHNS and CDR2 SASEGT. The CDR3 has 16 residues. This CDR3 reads CASSDGGTTVLEKLFF. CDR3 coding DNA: TGTGCCAGCAGTGATGGGGGGACCACCGTCTTAGAAAAACTGTTTTTT.

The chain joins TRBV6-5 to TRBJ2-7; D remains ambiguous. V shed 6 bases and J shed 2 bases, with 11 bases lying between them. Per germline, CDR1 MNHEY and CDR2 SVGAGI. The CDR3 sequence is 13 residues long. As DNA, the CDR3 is TGTGCCAGCAGAAAGGACGGAACCTACGAGCAGTACTTC. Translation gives CASRKDGTYEQYF.

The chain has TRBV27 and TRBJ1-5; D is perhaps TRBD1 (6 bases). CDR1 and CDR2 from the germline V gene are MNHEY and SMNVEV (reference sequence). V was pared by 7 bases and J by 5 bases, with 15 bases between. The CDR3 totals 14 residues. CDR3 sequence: CASTPAGGHQPQHF. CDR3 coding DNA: TGTGCCAGCACCCCGGCGGGGGGCCATCAGCCCCAGCATTTT.

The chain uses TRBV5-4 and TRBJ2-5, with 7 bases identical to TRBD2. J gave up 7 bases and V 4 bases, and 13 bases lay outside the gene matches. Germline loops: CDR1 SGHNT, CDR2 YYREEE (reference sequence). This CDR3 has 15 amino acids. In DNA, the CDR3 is TGTGCCAGCAGCGGTACTAGCGCCTCCGGGGCGACCCAGTACTTC. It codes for CASSGTSASGATQYF.

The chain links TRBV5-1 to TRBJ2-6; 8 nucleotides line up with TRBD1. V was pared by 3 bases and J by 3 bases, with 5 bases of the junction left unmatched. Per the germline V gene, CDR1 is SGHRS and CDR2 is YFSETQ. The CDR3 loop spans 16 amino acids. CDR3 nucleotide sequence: TGCGCCAGCAGCTCCGCAGGGGGCCTTGGGGCCAACGTCCTGACTTTC. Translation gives CASSSAGGLGANVLTF. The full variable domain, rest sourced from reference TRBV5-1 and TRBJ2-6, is KAGVTQTPRYLIKTRGQQVTLSCSPISGHRSVSWYQQTPGQGLQFLFEYFSETQRNKGNFPGRFSGRQFSNSRSEMNVSTLELGDSALYLCASSSAGGLGANVLTFGAGSRLTVL.

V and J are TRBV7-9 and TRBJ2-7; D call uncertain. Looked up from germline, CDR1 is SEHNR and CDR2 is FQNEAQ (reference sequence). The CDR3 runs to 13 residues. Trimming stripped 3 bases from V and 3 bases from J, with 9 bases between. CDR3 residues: CASSLRRNYEQYF. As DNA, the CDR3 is TGTGCCAGCAGCTTGAGGCGGAACTACGAGCAGTACTTC.

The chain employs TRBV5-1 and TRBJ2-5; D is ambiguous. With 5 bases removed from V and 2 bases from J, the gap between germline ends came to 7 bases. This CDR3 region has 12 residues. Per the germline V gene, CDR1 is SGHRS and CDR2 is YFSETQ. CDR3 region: CASRPNQETQYF. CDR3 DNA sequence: TGCGCCAGCAGGCCGAATCAAGAGACCCAGTACTTC.

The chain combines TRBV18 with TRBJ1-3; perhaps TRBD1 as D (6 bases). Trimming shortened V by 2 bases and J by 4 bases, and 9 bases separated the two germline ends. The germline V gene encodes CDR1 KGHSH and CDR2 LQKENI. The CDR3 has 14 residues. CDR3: CASSPMDSGNTIYF. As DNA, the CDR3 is TGTGCCAGCTCACCAATGGACAGCGGAAACACCATATATTTT.

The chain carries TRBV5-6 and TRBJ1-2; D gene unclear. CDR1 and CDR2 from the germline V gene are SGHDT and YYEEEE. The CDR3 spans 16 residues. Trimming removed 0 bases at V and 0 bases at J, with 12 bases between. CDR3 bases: TGTGCCAGCAGCTTGGGTGGGGTAGCGGCTAACTATGGCTACACCTTC. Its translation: CASSLGGVAANYGYTF.

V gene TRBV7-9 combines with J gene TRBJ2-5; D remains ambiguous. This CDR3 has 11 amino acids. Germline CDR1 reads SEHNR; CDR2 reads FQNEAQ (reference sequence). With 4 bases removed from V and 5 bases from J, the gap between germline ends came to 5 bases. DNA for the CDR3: TGTGCCAGCAGCTCGTTCGAGACCCAGTACTTC. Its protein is CASSSFETQYF.

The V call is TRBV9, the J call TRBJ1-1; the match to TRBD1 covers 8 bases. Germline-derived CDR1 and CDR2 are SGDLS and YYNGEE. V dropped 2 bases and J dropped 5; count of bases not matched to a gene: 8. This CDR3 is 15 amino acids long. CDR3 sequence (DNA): TGTGCCAGCAGCGTGCAGGGGGCAGGGGGGACTGAAGCTTTCTTT. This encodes CASSVQGAGGTEAFF.

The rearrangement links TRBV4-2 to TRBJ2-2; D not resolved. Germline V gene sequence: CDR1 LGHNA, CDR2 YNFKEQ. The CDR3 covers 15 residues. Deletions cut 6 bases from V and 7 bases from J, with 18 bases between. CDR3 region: CASRSDAGPYGELFF. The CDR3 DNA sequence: TGTGCCAGCAGGTCTGACGCCGGGCCGTACGGGGAGCTGTTTTTT.

Here the CDR3 DNA reads TGTGCCATCAGTGACACAAGCGGGAGTCAGAGGAATGAGCAGTTCTTC. This sequence encodes CAISDTSGSQRNEQFF. The V gene is TRBV10-3, the J gene TRBJ2-1, with 8 bases matching TRBD2. The CDR3 runs to 16 residues. V lost 3 bases and J lost 7; bases outside the gene matches: 11. Germline loops: CDR1 ENHRY, CDR2 SYGVKD.

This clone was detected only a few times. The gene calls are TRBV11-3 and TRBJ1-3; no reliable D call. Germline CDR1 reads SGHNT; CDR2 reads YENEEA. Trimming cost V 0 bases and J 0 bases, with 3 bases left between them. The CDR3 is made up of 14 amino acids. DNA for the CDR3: TGTGCCAGCAGCTTAGACCTCTCTGGAAACACCATATATTTT. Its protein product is CASSLDLSGNTIYF.

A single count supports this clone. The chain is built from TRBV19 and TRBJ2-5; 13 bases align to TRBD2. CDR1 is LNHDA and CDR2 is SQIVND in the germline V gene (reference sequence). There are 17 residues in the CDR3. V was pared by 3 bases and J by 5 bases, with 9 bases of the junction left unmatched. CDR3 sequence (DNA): TGTGCCAGTAGTATCTCGAGACTAGCGGGAGGCGTTGAGACCCAGTACTTC. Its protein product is CASSISRLAGGVETQYF.

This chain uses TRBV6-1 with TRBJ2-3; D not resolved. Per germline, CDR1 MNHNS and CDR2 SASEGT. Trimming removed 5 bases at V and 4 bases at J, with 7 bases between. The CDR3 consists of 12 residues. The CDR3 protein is CASSSPSDTQYF. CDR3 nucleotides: TGTGCCAGCAGTTCACCCTCAGATACGCAGTATTTT.

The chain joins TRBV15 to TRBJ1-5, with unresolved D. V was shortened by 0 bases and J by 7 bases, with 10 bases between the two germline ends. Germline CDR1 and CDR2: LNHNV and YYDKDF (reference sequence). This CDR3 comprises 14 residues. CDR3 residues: CATSRDRSGQPQHF. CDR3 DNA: TGTGCCACCAGCAGAGACAGGTCGGGCCAGCCCCAGCATTTT.

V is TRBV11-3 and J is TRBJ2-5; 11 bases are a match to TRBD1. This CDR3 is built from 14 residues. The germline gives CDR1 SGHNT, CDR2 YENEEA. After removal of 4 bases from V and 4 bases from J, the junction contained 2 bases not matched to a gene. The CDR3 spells CASSSGQGAETQYF. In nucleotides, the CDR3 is TGTGCCAGCAGCTCCGGACAGGGGGCAGAGACCCAGTACTTC.

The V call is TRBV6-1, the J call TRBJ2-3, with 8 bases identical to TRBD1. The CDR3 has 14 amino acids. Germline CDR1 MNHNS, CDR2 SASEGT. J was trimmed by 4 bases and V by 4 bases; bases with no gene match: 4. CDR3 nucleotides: TGTGCCAGCAGTGGGCAGGGGGCCGCAGATACGCAGTATTTT. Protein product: CASSGQGAADTQYF.

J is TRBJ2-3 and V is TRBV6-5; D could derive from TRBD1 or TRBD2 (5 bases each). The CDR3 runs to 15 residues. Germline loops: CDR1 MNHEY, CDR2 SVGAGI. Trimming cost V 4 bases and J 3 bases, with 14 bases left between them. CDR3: CASSLWGRGTDTQYF. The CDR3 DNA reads TGTGCCAGCAGTTTATGGGGGAGAGGGACAGATACGCAGTATTTT.

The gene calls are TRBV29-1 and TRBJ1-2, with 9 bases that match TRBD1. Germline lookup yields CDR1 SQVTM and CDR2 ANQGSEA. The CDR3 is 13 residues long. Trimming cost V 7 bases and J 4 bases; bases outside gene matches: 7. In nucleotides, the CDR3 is TGCAGCGCCGGTCGACAGGGGGGCTATGGCTACACCTTC. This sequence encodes CSAGRQGGYGYTF.

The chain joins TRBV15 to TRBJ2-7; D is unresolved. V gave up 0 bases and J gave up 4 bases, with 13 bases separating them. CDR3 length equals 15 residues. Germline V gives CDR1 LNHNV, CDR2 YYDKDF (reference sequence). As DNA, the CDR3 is TGTGCCACCAGCAGAGATTATGGGGAATCTTACGAGCAGTACTTC. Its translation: CATSRDYGESYEQYF.

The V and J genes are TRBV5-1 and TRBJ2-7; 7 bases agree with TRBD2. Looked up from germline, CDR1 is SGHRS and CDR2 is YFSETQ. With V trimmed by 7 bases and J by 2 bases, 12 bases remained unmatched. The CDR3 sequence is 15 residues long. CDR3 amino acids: CASRNLLAKPYEQYF. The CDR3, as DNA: TGCGCCAGCCGGAACCTACTAGCGAAACCCTACGAGCAGTACTTC.

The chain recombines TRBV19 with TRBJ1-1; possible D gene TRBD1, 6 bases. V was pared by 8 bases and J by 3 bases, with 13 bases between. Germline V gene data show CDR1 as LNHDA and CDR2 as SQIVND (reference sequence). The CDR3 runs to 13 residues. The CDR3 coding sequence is TGTGCCAGTGGACAGAGGTGGGACACTGAAGCTTTCTTT. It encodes CASGQRWDTEAFF.

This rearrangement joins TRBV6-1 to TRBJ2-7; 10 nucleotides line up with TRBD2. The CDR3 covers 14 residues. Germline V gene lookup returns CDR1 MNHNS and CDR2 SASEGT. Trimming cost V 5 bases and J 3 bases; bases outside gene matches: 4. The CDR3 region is CASSISGGIYEQYF. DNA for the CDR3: TGTGCCAGCAGTATTAGCGGGGGGATCTACGAGCAGTACTTC.

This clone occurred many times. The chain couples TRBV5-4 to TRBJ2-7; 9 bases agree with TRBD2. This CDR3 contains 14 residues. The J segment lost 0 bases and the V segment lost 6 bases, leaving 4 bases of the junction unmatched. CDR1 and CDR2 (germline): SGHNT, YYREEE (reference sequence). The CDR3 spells CASKLAGSSYEQYF. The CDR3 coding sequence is TGTGCCAGCAAACTAGCGGGCAGCTCCTACGAGCAGTACTTC.